Presented here are 13 T cell receptor beta chains from one specimen sequenced in a study of blood T cell repertoires in COVID-19. The data were produced by immunoSEQ multiplex PCR, yet TCRdb's version contains in-frame clones alone and is incomplete. The sample holds around 100,000 clones, about 89% seen once. Specimen: peripheral blood. The receptors here all came from a woman aged 30 to 39 with acute or convalescent COVID-19.

V and J are TRBV15 and TRBJ1-1; D is uncertain. The ends were cut back, 0 bases at V and 1 base at J, with 6 bases in the middle. The CDR3 is 14 residues long. The germline V gene encodes CDR1 LNHNV and CDR2 YYDKDF (reference sequence). CDR3 nucleotides: TGTGCCACCAGCAGAGAGGAGGGGAACACTGAAGCTTTCTTT. Its translation is CATSREEGNTEAFF. Filled out from reference TRBV15 and TRBJ1-1, the complete variable domain reads DAMVIQNPRYQVTQFGKPVTLSCSQTLNHNVMYWYQQKSSQAPKLLFHYYDKDFNNEADTPDNFQSRRPNTSFCFLDIRSPGLGDTAMYLCATSREEGNTEAFFGQGTRLTVV.

The chain is built from TRBV6-5 and TRBJ2-6; no clear D gene. The length of the CDR3 is 15 residues. Germline CDR1 reads MNHEY; CDR2 reads SVGAGI. With 6 bases removed from V and 0 bases from J, the gap between germline ends came to 9 bases. The CDR3 sequence is CASRPYGSGANVLTF. The CDR3 DNA reads TGTGCCAGCAGGCCCTATGGCTCTGGGGCCAACGTCCTGACTTTC.

This chain links TRBV2 with TRBJ2-3; D uncertain. The germline CDR1 and CDR2 sequences are SNHLY and FYNNEI. Trimming left V 4 bases short and J 0 bases short, with 11 bases between. The CDR3 extends over 15 amino acids. The CDR3 loop is CASSGDFISTDTQYF. DNA of the CDR3: TGTGCCAGCAGTGGTGACTTTATTAGCACAGATACGCAGTATTTT.

V gene TRBV6-5 combines with J gene TRBJ1-1; D is undetermined. The germline V and J ends were trimmed by 4 bases and 2 bases, with 14 bases remaining between them. Germline assignment: CDR1 MNHEY and CDR2 SVGAGI. The CDR3 has 15 residues. CDR3 sequence (DNA): TGTGCCAGCAGTTCCCCCGAGCGAGGCAACACTGAAGCTTTCTTT. Protein: CASSSPERGNTEAFF.

J is TRBJ1-4 and V is TRBV9; 7 bases are shared with TRBD1. Germline lookup yields CDR1 SGDLS and CDR2 YYNGEE. The CDR3 runs to 15 residues. Trimming took 0 bases from V and 3 from J; bases not matched to a gene: 2. This CDR3 reads CASSVDTGANEKLFF. CDR3 coding DNA: TGTGCCAGCAGCGTAGATACAGGGGCTAATGAAAAACTGTTTTTT.

This clone turned up a few times. J is TRBJ1-1 and V is TRBV3-1 (or the pseudogene TRBV3-2); D may be TRBD1 (6 bases). The germline V and J ends were trimmed by 6 bases and 7 bases, with 12 bases remaining between them. The germline V gene encodes CDR1 LGHDT and CDR2 YNNKEL (reference sequence). The CDR3 has 12 amino acids. Here the CDR3 reads CASSPGTFEAFF. Written as DNA, the CDR3 is TGTGCCAGCAGTCCCGGGACATTTGAAGCTTTCTTT.

The V and J genes are TRBV29-1 and TRBJ1-4; D gene unclear. The CDR3 runs 14 residues. Looked up from germline, CDR1 is SQVTM and CDR2 is ANQGSEA. Trimming stripped 4 bases from V and 8 bases from J, with 17 bases between. CDR3 sequence: CSVVDHSEGEKLFF. The CDR3 DNA sequence: TGCAGCGTTGTGGACCACTCAGAGGGCGAAAAACTGTTTTTT.

The rearrangement uses TRBV7-3 and TRBJ1-1; no reliable D call. The V end lost 4 bases, the J end lost 4 bases, and 10 bases lay between the germline ends. CDR3 length equals 13 residues. Germline-derived CDR1 and CDR2 are SGHTA and FQGTGA. CDR3 loop: CASSWAPATEAFF. For the CDR3, the DNA is TGTGCCAGCAGCTGGGCCCCCGCCACTGAAGCTTTCTTT.

V and J are TRBV30 and TRBJ1-4; the D is unclear. CDR1 is GTSNPN, CDR2 SVGIG, per germline (reference sequence). V was trimmed by 2 bases and J by 7 bases, leaving 14 bases between them. CDR3 length: 14 residues. CDR3 bases: TGTGCCTGGAGTAGTTTAAGAGGTGGTGAAAAACTGTTTTTT. This translates into CAWSSLRGGEKLFF.

This clone was observed once. The V and J genes are TRBV5-1 and TRBJ1-1, with D maybe TRBD1 (5 bases). This CDR3 comprises 18 residues. Germline V gene data show CDR1 as SGHRS and CDR2 as YFSETQ. The V end was cut by 2 bases, the J end by 0 bases, with 20 bases between. Here the CDR3 DNA reads TGCGCCAGCAGCTTTATCGGAGGGATCGGACACTTGAACACTGAAGCTTTCTTT. Protein product: CASSFIGGIGHLNTEAFF. Full variable domain (rest looked up from reference TRBV5-1 and TRBJ1-1): KAGVTQTPRYLIKTRGQQVTLSCSPISGHRSVSWYQQTPGQGLQFLFEYFSETQRNKGNFPGRFSGRQFSNSRSEMNVSTLELGDSALYLCASSFIGGIGHLNTEAFFGQGTRLTVV.

V is TRBV3-1 (or the pseudogene TRBV3-2) and J is TRBJ1-1, with D possibly matching TRBD1 (6 bases). Germline V lookup: CDR1 LGHDT, CDR2 YNNKEL (reference sequence). This CDR3 comprises 13 residues. V shed 4 bases and J shed 7 bases, with 13 bases lying between them. CDR3: CASSRFNRVEAFF. Written as DNA, the CDR3 is TGTGCCAGCAGCCGATTCAACAGGGTTGAAGCTTTCTTT.

The rearrangement links TRBV5-6 to TRBJ2-1; the match to TRBD1 covers 8 bases. Germline V gene sequence: CDR1 SGHDT, CDR2 YYEEEE. J was trimmed by 0 bases and V by 3 bases; bases with no gene match: 5. The CDR3 runs to 16 residues. CDR3 loop: CASSWGTGSSYNEQFF. The CDR3 region has the DNA TGTGCCAGCAGCTGGGGGACAGGCAGCTCCTACAATGAGCAGTTCTTC.

The chain carries TRBV9 and TRBJ1-4; 10 bases fit TRBD1. There are 16 residues in the CDR3. The J segment lost 8 bases and the V segment lost 0 bases, leaving 7 bases of the junction unmatched. Germline V gene sequence: CDR1 SGDLS, CDR2 YYNGEE. The CDR3 sequence: CASSVDGGTGDEKLFF. The CDR3, as DNA: TGTGCCAGCAGCGTAGATGGTGGGACAGGGGACGAAAAACTGTTTTTT.